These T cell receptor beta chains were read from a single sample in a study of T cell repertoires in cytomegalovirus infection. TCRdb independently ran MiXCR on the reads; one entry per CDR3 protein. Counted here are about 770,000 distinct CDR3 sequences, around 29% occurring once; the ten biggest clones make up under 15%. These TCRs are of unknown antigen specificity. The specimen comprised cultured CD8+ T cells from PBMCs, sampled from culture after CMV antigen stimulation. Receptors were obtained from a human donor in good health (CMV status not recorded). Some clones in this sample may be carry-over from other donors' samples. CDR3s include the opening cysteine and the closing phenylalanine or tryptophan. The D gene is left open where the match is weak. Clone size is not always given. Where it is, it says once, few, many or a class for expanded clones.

CDR3 protein: CASSQRGGPDTQYF
CDR3 DNA: TGTGCCAGCAGTCAACGGGGGGGCCCAGATACGCAGTATTTT
D gene: TRBD2
V gene: TRBV6-1
J gene: TRBJ2-3
clone size: few

CDR3 protein: CASSFGSYNQPQHF
CDR3 DNA: TGTGCCAGCAGCTTCGGGTCTTACAATCAGCCCCAGCATTTT
D gene: .
V gene: TRBV13
J gene: TRBJ1-5
clone size: few

CDR3 protein: CAISELTSGFALDTQYF
CDR3 DNA: TGTGCCATCAGTGAGCTGACTAGCGGGTTCGCCTTAGATACGCAGTATTTT
D gene: TRBD2
V gene: TRBV10-3
J gene: TRBJ2-3
clone size: .

CDR3 protein: CASSKGGKFSNQPQHF
CDR3 DNA: TGTGCCAGCAGCAAGGGGGGCAAATTTAGCAATCAGCCCCAGCATTTT
D gene: .
V gene: TRBV6-1
J gene: TRBJ1-5
clone size: .

CDR3 protein: CASSFSGTSNTEAFF
CDR3 DNA: TGTGCCAGCAGCTTTTCCGGGACTTCGAACACTGAAGCTTTCTTT
D gene: .
V gene: TRBV5-3
J gene: TRBJ1-1
clone size: .

CDR3 protein: CASSPPRAGVMAGYF
CDR3 DNA: TGTGCCAGCAGCCCTCCCCGAGCGGGGGTTATGGCTGGGTACTTC
D gene: TRBD2
V gene: TRBV7-9
J gene: TRBJ2-5
clone size: .

CDR3 protein: CAISFNGQSGDYNEQFF
CDR3 DNA: TGTGCCATCAGTTTTAACGGACAGTCAGGGGACTACAATGAGCAGTTCTTC
D gene: .
V gene: TRBV10-3
J gene: TRBJ2-1
clone size: .

CDR3 protein: CASSQDHGQTAYGYTF
CDR3 DNA: TGTGCCAGCAGCCAAGATCACGGACAGACCGCTTATGGCTACACCTTC
D gene: .
V gene: TRBV4-2
J gene: TRBJ1-2
clone size: .

CDR3 protein: CASSQAGILTSGSEETQYF
CDR3 DNA: TGTGCCAGCAGCCAAGCTGGGATATTGACTAGCGGGAGCGAAGAGACCCAGTACTTC
D gene: TRBD2
V gene: TRBV4-2
J gene: TRBJ2-5
clone size: .

CDR3 protein: CASSPTVNIGNTIYF
CDR3 DNA: TGTGCCAGCAGTCCGACGGTGAATATCGGAAACACCATATATTTT
D gene: .
V gene: TRBV6-1
J gene: TRBJ1-3
clone size: .

CDR3 protein: CASSQDISGTGELFF
CDR3 DNA: TGTGCCAGCAGCCAAGATATTAGCGGAACGGGGGAGCTGTTTTTT
D gene: .
V gene: TRBV4-2
J gene: TRBJ2-2
clone size: few

CDR3 protein: CASSLWVADVVAKNIQYF
CDR3 DNA: TGTGCCAGCAGTTTATGGGTGGCAGACGTAGTAGCCAAAAACATTCAGTACTTC
D gene: .
V gene: TRBV28
J gene: TRBJ2-4
clone size: .

CDR3 protein: CASRLAEVRGRYGYTF
CDR3 DNA: TGTGCCAGCAGATTAGCGGAAGTCAGGGGGAGGTATGGCTACACCTTC
D gene: TRBD1
V gene: TRBV13
J gene: TRBJ1-2
clone size: .

CDR3 protein: CAGSLGDIAYEQYF
CDR3 DNA: TGTGCCGGCAGCTTAGGGGACATAGCCTACGAGCAGTACTTC
D gene: .
V gene: TRBV7-2
J gene: TRBJ2-7
clone size: .

CDR3 protein: CASSSWTSSYNEQFF
CDR3 DNA: TGTGCCAGCAGCTCATGGACTAGCTCCTACAATGAGCAGTTCTTC
D gene: TRBD2
V gene: TRBV9
J gene: TRBJ2-1
clone size: .

CDR3 protein: CSAADRGREPQHF
CDR3 DNA: TGCAGTGCAGCCGACAGGGGCAGGGAGCCCCAGCATTTT
D gene: TRBD1
V gene: TRBV20-1
J gene: TRBJ1-5
clone size: few

CDR3 protein: CSVEGVEQFF
CDR3 DNA: TGCAGCGTTGAGGGTGTTGAGCAGTTCTTC
D gene: .
V gene: TRBV29-1
J gene: TRBJ2-1
clone size: .

CDR3 protein: CASSLMGGKETQYF
CDR3 DNA: TGTGCCAGCAGCTTGATGGGGGGTAAAGAGACCCAGTACTTC
D gene: .
V gene: TRBV28
J gene: TRBJ2-5
clone size: few

CDR3 protein: CASSQAVRAGLGEQFF
CDR3 DNA: TGTGCCAGCAGCCAAGCGGTAAGAGCGGGTTTAGGTGAGCAGTTCTTC
D gene: .
V gene: TRBV3-1
J gene: TRBJ2-1
clone size: few

CDR3 protein: CASRRDRGQGYGYTF
CDR3 DNA: TGTGCCAGCAGGAGAGACAGGGGGCAGGGCTATGGCTACACCTTC
D gene: TRBD1
V gene: TRBV28
J gene: TRBJ1-2
clone size: many

CDR3 protein: CATAPLWATNEKLFF
CDR3 DNA: TGTGCCACCGCCCCCCTCTGGGCTACTAATGAAAAACTGTTTTTT
D gene: .
V gene: TRBV6-1
J gene: TRBJ1-4
clone size: .

CDR3 protein: CASSLDPNYEQYF
CDR3 DNA: TGTGCCAGCAGTTTGGACCCCAACTACGAGCAGTACTTC
D gene: .
V gene: TRBV7-8
J gene: TRBJ2-7
clone size: many

CDR3 protein: CASSLGTGGQSYNEQFF
CDR3 DNA: TGCGCCAGCAGCCTAGGAACGGGGGGGCAGTCCTACAATGAGCAGTTCTTC
D gene: TRBD2
V gene: TRBV4-1
J gene: TRBJ2-1
clone size: .

CDR3 protein: CASSLVGSGQETQYF
CDR3 DNA: TGTGCCAGCAGCTTGGTCGGTAGCGGGCAAGAGACCCAGTACTTC
D gene: TRBD2
V gene: TRBV5-4
J gene: TRBJ2-5
clone size: .

CDR3 protein: CASSLRIAGGRGTGELFF
CDR3 DNA: TGCGCCAGCAGCCTACGGATAGCGGGGGGGCGGGGCACCGGGGAGCTGTTTTTT
D gene: TRBD2
V gene: TRBV4-1
J gene: TRBJ2-2
clone size: .

CDR3 protein: CASSITSAQETQYF
CDR3 DNA: TGTGCCAGCAGCATTACTAGCGCCCAAGAGACCCAGTACTTC
D gene: TRBD2
V gene: TRBV9
J gene: TRBJ2-5
clone size: many

CDR3 protein: CASGWGTDANTGELFF
CDR3 DNA: TGTGCTAGTGGTTGGGGGACGGATGCGAACACCGGGGAGCTGTTTTTT
D gene: .
V gene: TRBV12-5
J gene: TRBJ2-2
clone size: .

CDR3 protein: CASSTGDGNTIYF
CDR3 DNA: TGTGCCAGCAGTACAGGTGATGGAAACACCATATATTTT
D gene: .
V gene: TRBV7-8
J gene: TRBJ1-3
clone size: .

CDR3 protein: CASSPQAHEQFF
CDR3 DNA: TGTGCCAGCAGCCCACAGGCCCATGAGCAGTTCTTC
D gene: .
V gene: TRBV7-2
J gene: TRBJ2-1
clone size: few

CDR3 protein: CAISESGREQYF
CDR3 DNA: TGTGCCATCAGTGAGTCGGGTCGGGAGCAGTACTTC
D gene: .
V gene: TRBV10-3
J gene: TRBJ2-7
clone size: .

CDR3 protein: CASSLRTGYSNQPQHF
CDR3 DNA: TGTGCCAGCAGTCTACGGACAGGGTATAGCAATCAGCCCCAGCATTTT
D gene: TRBD1
V gene: TRBV12-3/TRBV12-4
J gene: TRBJ1-5
clone size: .

CDR3 protein: CASSYNPGEQYF
CDR3 DNA: TGTGCCAGCAGTTACAACCCGGGAGAGCAGTACTTC
D gene: .
V gene: TRBV6-6
J gene: TRBJ2-7
clone size: .

CDR3 protein: CASSGVLAGGPNEQFF
CDR3 DNA: TGTGCCAGCAGCGGCGTTCTAGCGGGGGGCCCCAATGAGCAGTTCTTC
D gene: TRBD2
V gene: TRBV12-3/TRBV12-4
J gene: TRBJ2-1
clone size: once

CDR3 protein: CASSRYRDLKENEQFF
CDR3 DNA: TGTGCCAGCAGCCGATACCGGGACTTAAAAGAGAATGAGCAGTTCTTC
D gene: .
V gene: TRBV7-2
J gene: TRBJ2-1
clone size: .

CDR3 protein: CASSPEVDTQYF
CDR3 DNA: TGTGCCAGCAGCCCGGAGGTAGATACGCAGTATTTT
D gene: .
V gene: TRBV3-1
J gene: TRBJ2-3
clone size: .

CDR3 protein: CASSYGPYPRVGAAQHF
CDR3 DNA: TGTGCCAGCAGTTACGGTCCCTACCCCAGGGTCGGTGCCGCCCAGCATTTT
D gene: .
V gene: TRBV6-2/TRBV6-3
J gene: TRBJ1-5
clone size: .

CDR3 protein: CATSDLRGGEQFF
CDR3 DNA: TGTGCCACCAGTGATTTGAGGGGTGGTGAGCAGTTCTTC
D gene: .
V gene: TRBV24-1
J gene: TRBJ2-1
clone size: .

CDR3 protein: CASSRDSAYEQYF
CDR3 DNA: TGTGCCAGTAGTAGGGACAGCGCCTACGAGCAGTACTTC
D gene: TRBD1
V gene: TRBV19
J gene: TRBJ2-7
clone size: once

CDR3 protein: CASRYPGRGRGTDTQYF
CDR3 DNA: TGTGCCAGCAGATACCCGGGGCGGGGCCGGGGCACAGATACGCAGTATTTT
D gene: .
V gene: TRBV7-2
J gene: TRBJ2-3
clone size: few

CDR3 protein: CASSAYQGSNQPQHF
CDR3 DNA: TGTGCCAGTAGTGCTTACCAAGGGAGCAATCAGCCCCAGCATTTT
D gene: .
V gene: TRBV19
J gene: TRBJ1-5
clone size: .

CDR3 protein: CASSETSGGAQETQYF
CDR3 DNA: TGTGCCAGCAGCGAGACTAGCGGGGGAGCCCAAGAGACCCAGTACTTC
D gene: TRBD2
V gene: TRBV9
J gene: TRBJ2-5
clone size: .

CDR3 protein: CSVLSRDRAREGYTF
CDR3 DNA: TGCAGCGTCCTCTCCCGGGACAGGGCACGAGAAGGCTACACCTTC
D gene: TRBD1
V gene: TRBV29-1
J gene: TRBJ1-2
clone size: once

CDR3 protein: CASSPPGTGPPLGADTQYF
CDR3 DNA: TGTGCCAGCAGCCCTCCGGGGACAGGGCCCCCCTTAGGGGCAGATACGCAGTATTTT
D gene: TRBD1
V gene: TRBV5-4
J gene: TRBJ2-3
clone size: .

CDR3 protein: CASSDGGDRQTWGYTF
CDR3 DNA: TGTGCCAGCAGCGATGGGGGGGACCGACAGACCTGGGGCTACACCTTC
D gene: .
V gene: TRBV7-9
J gene: TRBJ1-2
clone size: .

CDR3 protein: CATSRDLTGVNSPLHF
CDR3 DNA: TGTGCCACCAGCAGAGATCTGACAGGGGTTAATTCACCCCTCCACTTT
D gene: TRBD1
V gene: TRBV15
J gene: TRBJ1-6
clone size: few

CDR3 protein: CASSLSGGGEQFF
CDR3 DNA: TGCGCCAGCAGCCTCTCAGGGGGCGGTGAGCAGTTCTTC
D gene: TRBD1
V gene: TRBV5-1
J gene: TRBJ2-1
clone size: many

CDR3 protein: CASSLGQGGNRGYTF
CDR3 DNA: TGTGCCAGCAGCCTAGGACAGGGAGGGAATCGTGGCTACACCTTC
D gene: TRBD1
V gene: TRBV13
J gene: TRBJ1-2
clone size: .

CDR3 protein: CASRPFTGDTGELFF
CDR3 DNA: TGTGCCAGCAGACCATTCACAGGGGACACCGGGGAGCTGTTTTTT
D gene: TRBD1
V gene: TRBV6-5
J gene: TRBJ2-2
clone size: .

CDR3 protein: CSVTPTSRGRERYNEQFF
CDR3 DNA: TGCAGTGTTACTCCGACTTCCCGGGGGCGGGAGCGTTACAATGAGCAGTTCTTC
D gene: .
V gene: TRBV20-1
J gene: TRBJ2-1
clone size: .

CDR3 protein: CASSQGGGRSDTQYF
CDR3 DNA: TGTGCCAGCAGCCAAGGGGGGGGGCGGTCAGATACGCAGTATTTT
D gene: .
V gene: TRBV3-1
J gene: TRBJ2-3
clone size: .

CDR3 protein: CASSPSRGYTEAFF
CDR3 DNA: TGTGCCAGCAGCCCCAGTCGGGGTTACACTGAAGCTTTCTTT
D gene: .
V gene: TRBV7-6
J gene: TRBJ1-1
clone size: .

CDR3 protein: CASSLVIWESYGYTF
CDR3 DNA: TGTGCCAGCAGCTTAGTTATCTGGGAGAGCTATGGCTACACCTTC
D gene: .
V gene: TRBV7-6
J gene: TRBJ1-2
clone size: few

CDR3 protein: CASRLAPTNTGELFF
CDR3 DNA: TGTGCCAGCAGGCTAGCGCCTACGAACACCGGGGAGCTGTTTTTT
D gene: .
V gene: TRBV7-8
J gene: TRBJ2-2
clone size: .

CDR3 protein: CASSLARKNEQFF
CDR3 DNA: TGTGCCAGCAGCTTAGCAAGGAAGAATGAGCAGTTCTTC
D gene: .
V gene: TRBV7-8
J gene: TRBJ2-1
clone size: many

CDR3 protein: CASSDRSGRTDTQYF
CDR3 DNA: TGTGCCAGCAGTGACCGTAGCGGGCGCACAGATACGCAGTATTTT
D gene: TRBD2
V gene: TRBV2
J gene: TRBJ2-3
clone size: few